This entry lists 5 T cell receptor beta chains sequenced from one sample in a study of control samples from healthy donors and cancer patients. Generated by immunoSEQ multiplex PCR, the TCRdb table keeps only in-frame clones and is missing some. The sample has under 200,000 clones, roughly 91% seen once. The sequencing sample was made of blood. The receptors were gathered from a woman in her 30s in good health.

The chain employs TRBV9 and TRBJ1-2; no clear D. Looked up from germline, CDR1 is SGDLS and CDR2 is YYNGEE. V shed 4 bases and J shed 7 bases, with 11 bases lying between them. The CDR3 length is 12 residues. CDR3 DNA: TGTGCCAGCAGCCACGCTTTAGGTGGCTACACCTTC. It specifies CASSHALGGYTF. The whole variable domain, remainder taken from reference TRBV9 and TRBJ1-2, is DSGVTQTPKHLITATGQRVTLRCSPRSGDLSVYWYQQSLDQGLQFLIQYYNGEERAKGNILERFSAQQFPDLHSELNLSSLELGDSALYFCASSHALGGYTFGSGTRLTVV.

The CDR3 DNA follows: TGTGCCAGCAGCCAAGCTGCGACCGCGAACACCGGGGAGCTGTTTTTT. Protein: CASSQAATANTGELFF. The rearrangement uses TRBV3-1 (or the pseudogene TRBV3-2) and TRBJ2-2; D gene ambiguous. V lost 1 base and J lost 0, with 9 bases in between. The length of the CDR3 is 16 residues. Germline V gene sequence: CDR1 LGHDT, CDR2 YNNKEL (reference sequence).

Points on this clone: The identical CDR3 is also encoded by other nucleotide sequences in the sample. The chain combines TRBV6-1 with TRBJ1-1; 8 positions match TRBD1. There are 14 residues in the CDR3. V lost 3 bases, J lost 1 base, and 1 base stayed unmatched. Germline CDR1 reads MNHNS; CDR2 reads SASEGT. CDR3 protein: CASSEGTGNTEAFF. The CDR3 DNA is TGTGCCAGCAGTGAGGGGACAGGGAACACTGAAGCTTTCTTT.

The chain has TRBV19 and TRBJ2-1; D not resolved. V was shortened by 4 bases and J by 0 bases, with 10 bases between the two germline ends. This CDR3 has 15 amino acids. Germline V CDR1 and CDR2: LNHDA, SQIVND (reference sequence). CDR3 DNA sequence: TGTGCCAGTAGTAATCGCGGCCCCTCCTACAATGAGCAGTTCTTC. Encoded protein: CASSNRGPSYNEQFF.

This chain links TRBV30 with TRBJ2-1; D may be TRBD1 (6 bases). Trimming cost V 0 bases and J 8 bases, with 11 bases left between them. CDR3 length: 13 amino acids. The germline V gene encodes CDR1 GTSNPN and CDR2 SVGIG (reference sequence). Here the CDR3 reads CAWSVVRGYEQFF. The CDR3 DNA sequence: TGTGCCTGGAGTGTAGTCAGGGGTTATGAGCAGTTCTTC.